The 20 T cell receptor beta chains in this list originate from one sample, sequenced in a study of T cell repertoires in cytomegalovirus infection. TCRdb reprocessed the reads via MiXCR and lists one record per CDR3 protein. The sample yields about 360,000 distinct CDR3 sequences, 15% to 20% seen once. What was sequenced was PBMCs. The receptors originated from a human donor in good health (CMV status not recorded). Some clones in this sample may be carry-over from other donors' samples.

The rearrangement links TRBV18 to TRBJ2-7, with D possibly TRBD1 on 6 matching bases. Germline assignment: CDR1 KGHSH and CDR2 LQKENI. The germline V and J ends were trimmed by 6 bases and 5 bases, with 11 bases remaining between them. The CDR3 contains 12 residues. The CDR3 DNA reads as TGTGCCAGCTCCCAGGGGTGGAACGAGCAGTACTTC. Its translation is CASSQGWNEQYF.

This clonotype has a handful of counts. The chain has TRBV25-1 and TRBJ2-5; D is unresolved. The germline gives CDR1 MGHDK, CDR2 SYGVNS. Trimming removed 1 base at V and 0 bases at J, with 6 bases between. The CDR3 spans 14 residues. The CDR3 DNA reads TGTGCCAGCAGTGAATCAACCTACCAAGAGACCCAGTACTTC. Amino acid sequence: CASSESTYQETQYF. The whole variable domain, filled in from reference TRBV25-1 and TRBJ2-5, reads EADIYQTPRYLVIGTGKKITLECSQTMGHDKMYWYQQDPGMELHLIHYSYGVNSTEKGDLSSESTVSRIRTEHFPLTLESARPSHTSQYLCASSESTYQETQYFGPGTRLLVL.

This clonotype was detected many times. This chain links TRBV5-6 with TRBJ2-1; 7 bases align to TRBD2. The V segment lost 8 bases and the J segment 1 base; nucleotides outside the gene matches: 9. The CDR3 length is 15 residues. Germline CDR1 is SGHDT and CDR2 is YYEEEE. The CDR3 region has the DNA TGTGCCAGTTCTCAGCGGGGCGGTTCCTACAATGAGCAGTTCTTC. Translating gives CASSQRGGSYNEQFF.

V and J are TRBV4-1 and TRBJ2-7, with TRBD2 matching 9 bases. The CDR3 has 18 amino acids. Germline V gene sequence: CDR1 MGHRA, CDR2 YSYEKL. V lost 1 base to trimming and J lost 6 bases; unmatched junction nucleotides: 16. CDR3 amino acids: CASSQALRGSGRGGEQYF. Here the CDR3 DNA reads TGCGCCAGCAGCCAAGCCCTTCGGGGTAGCGGGAGAGGTGGCGAGCAGTACTTC.

This rearrangement joins TRBV7-2 to TRBJ2-7; 12 bases map to TRBD2. CDR1 is SGHTA, CDR2 FQGNSA, per germline. This CDR3 has 17 residues. V shed 5 bases, J shed 4 bases, and the junction held 12 bases outside the gene matches. The CDR3 sequence is CASSPSGRAFNLYEQYF. Here the CDR3 DNA reads TGTGCCAGCAGCCCTAGCGGGAGGGCCTTTAACCTTTACGAGCAGTACTTC.

This clonotype appeared a few times. The genes are TRBV6-5 and TRBJ2-7, with 9 bases fitting TRBD1. CDR3 length: 13 residues. CDR1 and CDR2 from the germline V gene are MNHEY and SVGAGI. The ends lost 6 bases at V and 3 bases at J; junction bases unmatched: 3. CDR3 sequence reads: CASRPGQGYEQYF. The CDR3 DNA reads as TGTGCCAGCAGACCGGGACAGGGCTACGAGCAGTACTTC.

The chain joins TRBV3-1 to TRBJ1-1; D might be TRBD1 (5 bases). The CDR3 covers 12 residues. Germline lookup yields CDR1 LGHDT and CDR2 YNNKEL (reference sequence). The V end was cut by 2 bases, the J end by 10 bases, with 11 bases between. CDR3 nucleotides: TGTGCCAGCAGCCAATCCGGGACTACAGCTTTCTTT. Amino acids: CASSQSGTTAFF.

This clonotype has a count of ten or more. The genes are TRBV12-3 or TRBV12-4 and TRBJ2-1; 8 nucleotides agree with TRBD2. The CDR3 runs 14 residues. Unmatched junction bases numbered 3, after V lost 3 bases and J lost 5 bases. The CDR3 is CASSFSGANNEQFF. The CDR3 DNA follows: TGTGCCAGCAGTTTTAGCGGGGCCAACAATGAGCAGTTCTTC.

The J gene is TRBJ2-1, the V gene TRBV7-9, with a tentative D call TRBD1 (6 bases). Trimming pared 4 bases from V and 9 bases from J, leaving 13 bases between. CDR1 and CDR2 (germline): SEHNR, FQNEAQ (reference sequence). There are 13 residues in the CDR3. The CDR3 DNA sequence: TGTGCCAGCAGCTCCGACATGGACAGTGAGCAGTTCTTC. Translating it yields CASSSDMDSEQFF.

This clonotype was found a few times. The V and J genes are TRBV5-1 and TRBJ2-7; D gene ambiguous. The length of the CDR3 is 14 residues. Germline V gene data show CDR1 as SGHRS and CDR2 as YFSETQ. Trimming took off 4 bases at V and 6 bases at J, with 17 bases between the two ends. CDR3 sequence (DNA): TGCGCCAGCAGCCCGATGCCCATGCCGTCCGAGCAGTACTTC. Residues: CASSPMPMPSEQYF.

This chain links TRBV7-9 with TRBJ2-1; D is unresolved. There are 13 residues in the CDR3. Germline CDR1 and CDR2: SEHNR and FQNEAQ (reference sequence). V lost 0 bases to trimming and J lost 5 bases, with 5 bases between them. CDR3: CASSLALHNEQFF. The CDR3 DNA reads TGTGCCAGCAGCTTAGCATTGCACAATGAGCAGTTCTTC.

This clonotype was counted at least ten times. The rearrangement joins TRBV7-2 to TRBJ2-1, with TRBD2 matching over 7 bases. This CDR3 has 14 residues. The junction had 7 bases not matched to a gene; V was cut back by 4 bases and J by 7 bases. CDR1 SGHTA and CDR2 FQGNSA come from the germline V gene. The CDR3 is CASSSLLANNEQFF. The DNA of the CDR3 is TGTGCCAGCAGCTCATTACTAGCGAATAATGAGCAGTTCTTC.

This clonotype was found a few times. The chain's CDR3 is CASSLTGLPKLLNTDTQYF. In DNA, the CDR3 is TGTGCCAGCAGCTTAACAGGTCTACCGAAACTTCTAAACACAGATACGCAGTATTTT. V usage is TRBV7-2 and J usage is TRBJ2-3; possibly TRBD1 for D (5 bases). Germline-derived CDR1 and CDR2 are SGHTA and FQGNSA. With 2 bases removed from V and 2 bases from J, the gap between germline ends came to 23 bases. The CDR3 extends over 19 amino acids.

The chain carries TRBV25-1 and TRBJ1-2, with D hard to call. V lost 5 bases to trimming and J lost 3 bases, with 13 bases between them. This CDR3 region has 14 residues. Germline values: CDR1 MGHDK, CDR2 SYGVNS. This CDR3 is CASSPPRLDYGYTF. CDR3 in DNA: TGTGCCAGCAGTCCCCCCCGTTTGGACTATGGCTACACCTTC.

The sample holds a few counts of this clonotype. CDR3 bases: TGTGCCAGCAGTTTTCTGGGGTGGTCTGAAGCTTTCTTT. It codes for CASSFLGWSEAFF. The rearrangement joins TRBV12-3 or TRBV12-4 to TRBJ1-1; D not resolved. This CDR3 is built from 13 residues. V lost 3 bases, J lost 6 bases, and 11 bases lay in between.

Concerning this clonotype: Being one base from a much bigger clone, this may be a read error. This chain connects TRBV4-1 to TRBJ1-6; 7 bases are shared with TRBD1. Germline CDR1 MGHRA, CDR2 YSYEKL. This CDR3 spans 14 amino acids. The trim removed 6 bases at V and 9 bases at J, leaving 8 bases unmatched. CDR3 region: CASSDVTGSSPLHF. The DNA of the CDR3 is TGCGCCAGCAGTGACGTGACAGGGAGTTCACCCCTCCACTTT.

This chain joins TRBV20-1 and TRBJ1-6, with 9 positions matching TRBD1. CDR1 is DFQATT and CDR2 is SNEGSKA in the germline V gene (reference sequence). V gave up 0 bases and J gave up 0 bases; unmatched junction bases: 9. CDR3 length equals 19 residues. The CDR3 spells CSARDRDRERSSYNSPLHF. The CDR3, as DNA: TGCAGTGCTAGAGATCGGGACAGGGAAAGGAGCTCCTATAATTCACCCCTCCACTTT.

This clonotype appeared many times. The chain carries TRBV7-2 and TRBJ1-2, with D possibly TRBD1 on 5 matching bases. V was clipped by 4 bases and J by 7 bases, with 10 bases between them. CDR3 length: 12 residues. CDR1 is SGHTA and CDR2 is FQGNSA in the germline V gene. The CDR3 region is CASSSRQGGYTF. The CDR3 bases are TGTGCCAGCAGCTCCCGGCAGGGTGGCTACACCTTC.

This clonotype occurred many times. This rearrangement joins TRBV19 to TRBJ1-2; possibly TRBD1 for D (6 bases). Between the trimmed V and J ends, which lost 7 bases and 7 bases, there was a span of 19 bases. Per germline, CDR1 LNHDA and CDR2 SQIVND (reference sequence). This CDR3 has 14 residues. CDR3: CASTYREGQAGYTF. CDR3 bases: TGTGCCAGTACCTACAGGGAGGGCCAGGCTGGCTACACCTTC.

This clonotype was seen ten or more times. V gene TRBV7-9 combines with J gene TRBJ2-7; D ambiguous. Trimming stripped 4 bases from V and 2 bases from J, with 6 bases between. The CDR3 length is 12 residues. Germline values: CDR1 SEHNR, CDR2 FQNEAQ (reference sequence). The CDR3 region has the DNA TGTGCCAGCAGCTCCGCCACCTACGAGCAGTACTTC. As protein: CASSSATYEQYF.